The entry that follows covers one T cell receptor beta chain sequence. Germline trimming cut 5 bases from V and 6 bases from J; bases unmatched to any gene: 10. Per germline, CDR1 SGHRS and CDR2 YFSETQ. The CDR3 has 15 residues. Source study methods: Amplified reference gene primers provided the basis for estimating nucleated cell counts. Some clones are missing from TCRdb's copy, which holds only in-frame ones; the method was immunoSEQ multiplex PCR. The DNA gave D and trimming, while V, J and clone size come from that table. The profile shows more than 200,000 clones, roughly 84% of them singletons. This specimen belongs to a study of blood T cell repertoires in COVID-19. At the level of the study: PBMCs, B-cell-depleted T cells, or T cells were the source of the cDNA or gDNA that made up the material.

The receptor's source is a woman aged 35 to 49 with active or convalescent COVID-19. The rearrangement uses TRBV5-1 and TRBJ1-4, with 7 bases identical to TRBD1. The sequencing input was peripheral blood. CDR3 protein: CASSIRQGADEKLFF. The CDR3, as DNA: TGCGCCAGCAGTATAAGACAGGGAGCGGATGAAAAACTGTTTTTT.